The 28 T cell receptor beta chains below all came from one sample that was sequenced in a study of shared clonotypes between healthy human individuals. The assay was immunoSEQ multiplex PCR, and TCRdb's table has in-frame clones only and misses some. The table shows roughly 2,300,000 clones, with roughly 90% occurring only once. Material for sequencing was naive CD4+ T cells from PBMCs. Subset given: CD45RA+ positively selected. These receptors were obtained from a man younger than 30 in good health. Some clones in this sample may be carry-over from other donors' samples.

The chain carries TRBV7-2 and TRBJ1-1; the D is unclear. CDR3 length equals 14 residues. Germline-derived CDR1 and CDR2 are SGHTA and FQGNSA. V was trimmed by 6 bases and J by 2 bases, leaving 13 bases between them. The CDR3 here is CASSRDPINTEAFF. As DNA, the CDR3 is TGTGCCAGCAGTCGCGACCCTATCAACACTGAAGCTTTCTTT.

The CDR3 region is CAISQGSGPYEQYF. Written as DNA, the CDR3 is TGTGCCATCTCACAGGGAAGCGGGCCCTACGAGCAGTACTTC. The V and J genes are TRBV10-3 and TRBJ2-7; D possibly uses TRBD1 or TRBD2 (6 bases each). The CDR3 sequence is 14 residues long. Germline loops: CDR1 ENHRY, CDR2 SYGVKD. The germline V and J ends were trimmed by 8 bases and 2 bases, with 16 bases remaining between them.

The chain couples TRBV29-1 to TRBJ2-1, with a tentative D call TRBD2 (7 bases). The CDR3 extends over 16 amino acids. Trimming removed 1 base at V and 4 bases at J, with 17 bases between. CDR1 is SQVTM, CDR2 ANQGSEA, per germline. The CDR3 nucleotides read TGCAGCGTTGAAGGGGGGGCGCGGGAGAGGTACAATGAGCAGTTCTTC. It encodes CSVEGGARERYNEQFF.

The chain recombines TRBV2 with TRBJ2-7, with TRBD1 matching over 9 bases. CDR1 and CDR2 from the germline V gene are SNHLY and FYNNEI. The V segment lost 6 bases and the J segment 2 bases; nucleotides outside the gene matches: 8. CDR3 size: 15 residues. Here the CDR3 reads CASRRLGQGAYEQYF. Written as DNA, the CDR3 is TGTGCCAGCAGGAGGTTGGGACAGGGAGCCTACGAGCAGTACTTC.

The gene calls are TRBV18 and TRBJ2-6, with D possibly being TRBD1 (6 bases). Germline V gene lookup returns CDR1 KGHSH and CDR2 LQKENI. With 3 bases removed from V and 0 bases from J, the gap between germline ends came to 12 bases. This CDR3 has 17 residues. The DNA for the CDR3 is TGTGCCAGCTCACCTAACAGGGCCAGCTCTGGGGCCAACGTCCTGACTTTC. Translating gives CASSPNRASSGANVLTF. Filled out from reference TRBV18 and TRBJ2-6, the complete variable domain reads NAGVMQNPRHLVRRRGQEARLRCSPMKGHSHVYWYRQLPEEGLKFMVYLQKENIIDESGMPKERFSAEFPKEGPSILRIQQVVRGDSAAYFCASSPNRASSGANVLTFGAGSRLTVL.

The chain uses TRBV4-3 and TRBJ1-1; 8 positions agree with TRBD1. This CDR3 is 14 amino acids long. Germline CDR1 and CDR2: LGHNA and YSLEER. With V trimmed by 2 bases and J by 4 bases, 3 bases remained unmatched. Written as DNA, the CDR3 is TGCGCCAGCAGCCAACCAGGACAGGGCACTGAAGCTTTCTTT. The encoded protein is CASSQPGQGTEAFF.

This clone was seen a few times. V usage is TRBV7-9 and J usage is TRBJ1-1; D unresolved. V was trimmed by 0 bases and J by 4 bases, leaving 6 bases between them. Germline loops: CDR1 SEHNR, CDR2 FQNEAQ (reference sequence). The CDR3 has 13 amino acids. CDR3 in amino acids: CASSLAGPTEAFF. The DNA of the CDR3 is TGTGCCAGCAGCTTAGCGGGCCCCACTGAAGCTTTCTTT.

This chain connects TRBV30 to TRBJ2-1; D remains ambiguous. The CDR3 is 11 amino acids. Germline V gives CDR1 GTSNPN, CDR2 SVGIG (reference sequence). Trimming removed 4 bases at V and 4 bases at J, with 5 bases between. The CDR3 protein is CAWKGYNEQFF. As DNA, the CDR3 is TGTGCCTGGAAGGGATACAATGAGCAGTTCTTC.

The V gene is TRBV10-1, the J gene TRBJ2-3; possible D gene TRBD2, 6 bases. The V gene's germline CDR1 is WNHNN and CDR2 SYGVQD (reference sequence). The length of the CDR3 is 18 residues. The CDR3 is CATPSRPQYSGRTDTQYF. DNA of the CDR3: TGCGCGACTCCGTCCAGGCCCCAGTATAGCGGAAGGACAGATACGCAGTATTTT.

This rearrangement joins TRBV6-1 to TRBJ2-5; 7 bases are a match to TRBD1. The CDR3 is made up of 16 amino acids. Germline loops: CDR1 MNHNS, CDR2 SASEGT. Trimming removed 4 bases from V and 5 bases from J; junction bases left unmatched: 13. CDR3: CASSVQGVHSVETQYF. CDR3 DNA sequence: TGTGCCAGCAGTGTGCAGGGGGTGCATTCGGTGGAGACCCAGTACTTC.

The chain is built from TRBV5-4 and TRBJ2-7, with D tentatively TRBD1 or TRBD2 (5 bases each). The germline gives CDR1 SGHNT, CDR2 YYREEE (reference sequence). The V end was cut by 4 bases, the J end by 6 bases, with 17 bases between. This CDR3 spans 14 amino acids. Here the CDR3 reads CASSLTRGDGEQYF. For the CDR3, the DNA is TGTGCCAGCAGCCTTACAAGAGGGGACGGCGAGCAGTACTTC.

Regarding this clone: Other DNA sequences of this sample code for an identical CDR3. This chain connects TRBV6-5 to TRBJ1-1; perhaps TRBD1 as D (5 bases). This CDR3 is built from 12 residues. The V gene lost 7 bases and the J gene lost 2 bases, with 8 bases spanning the gap. In germline, CDR1 is MNHEY, CDR2 SVGAGI. The CDR3 region has the DNA TGTGCCAGCACCGGGGGAAACACTGAAGCTTTCTTT. The encoded protein is CASTGGNTEAFF.

The genes are TRBV5-4 and TRBJ2-1, with 9 bases that match TRBD1. Per the germline V gene, CDR1 is SGHNT and CDR2 is YYREEE (reference sequence). Germline trimming cut 0 bases from V and 4 bases from J; bases unmatched to any gene: 2. The CDR3 runs to 15 residues. This CDR3 is CASSLGQGVYNEQFF. The CDR3 DNA reads as TGTGCCAGCAGCTTGGGACAGGGGGTTTACAATGAGCAGTTCTTC.

J is TRBJ1-5 and V is TRBV28; D is possibly TRBD1 (5 bases). The V end was cut by 7 bases, the J end by 3 bases, with 10 bases between. Germline CDR1 is MDHEN and CDR2 is SYDVKM. There are 13 residues in the CDR3. The CDR3 DNA reads TGTGCCAGCACGCAGGGATTCAATCAGCCCCAGCATTTT. This codes for CASTQGFNQPQHF.

J is TRBJ2-1 and V is TRBV7-2, with D hard to call. V lost 0 bases, J lost 3 bases, and 6 bases lay in between. In germline, CDR1 is SGHTA, CDR2 FQGNSA. This CDR3 is 14 amino acids long. The CDR3: CASSLAHNYNEQFF. Written as DNA, the CDR3 is TGTGCCAGCAGCTTAGCGCACAACTACAATGAGCAGTTCTTC. The complete variable domain, with remaining parts taken from reference TRBV7-2 and TRBJ2-1, reads GAGVSQSPSNKVTEKGKDVELRCDPISGHTALYWYRQSLGQGLEFLIYFQGNSAPDKSGLPSDRFSAERTGGSVSTLTIQRTQQEDSAVYLCASSLAHNYNEQFFGPGTRLTVL.

J is TRBJ2-5 and V is TRBV5-1; 8 bases map to TRBD1. J gave up 4 bases and V 0 bases, and 5 bases lay outside the gene matches. Germline CDR1 reads SGHRS; CDR2 reads YFSETQ. This CDR3 spans 15 amino acids. The CDR3 is CASSLGTGRGETQYF. CDR3 coding DNA: TGCGCCAGCAGCTTGGGGACAGGGCGGGGAGAGACCCAGTACTTC.

The chain couples TRBV21-1 to TRBJ2-1; the tabulated D call, TRBD2, remains unverified against the DNA. TRBV21-1 is a listed pseudogene. There are 14 residues in the CDR3. CDR3 residues: CSIVSGSVLNEQFF. As DNA, the CDR3 is TGTTCTATTGTTAGCGGGAGCGTCCTTAATGAGCAGTTCTTC.

The chain is built from TRBV5-1 and TRBJ1-2, with a weak D call TRBD1 (6 bases). CDR3 length: 15 residues. V dropped 4 bases and J dropped 4 bases, with 17 bases sitting between them. Germline values: CDR1 SGHRS, CDR2 YFSETQ. In DNA, the CDR3 is TGCGCCAGCAGCCGGACCTCGGGGGGGGCCTATGGCTACACCTTC. Translation: CASSRTSGGAYGYTF. Full variable domain (outside the CDR3, taken from reference TRBV5-1 and TRBJ1-2): KAGVTQTPRYLIKTRGQQVTLSCSPISGHRSVSWYQQTPGQGLQFLFEYFSETQRNKGNFPGRFSGRQFSNSRSEMNVSTLELGDSALYLCASSRTSGGAYGYTFGSGTRLTVV.

The chain combines TRBV9 with TRBJ2-5, with 12 bases lining up with TRBD2. The J segment lost 4 bases and the V segment lost 3 bases, leaving 4 bases of the junction unmatched. Germline V gene data show CDR1 as SGDLS and CDR2 as YYNGEE. The CDR3 is 15 residues long. CDR3 bases: TGTGCCAGCAGCGGAAGGGGACTAGCGGGAGAGACCCAGTACTTC. This codes for CASSGRGLAGETQYF.

The chain employs TRBV5-6 and TRBJ1-4, with unresolved D. V gave up 1 base and J gave up 7 bases, with 11 bases separating them. This CDR3 contains 14 residues. Germline-derived CDR1 and CDR2 are SGHDT and YYEEEE. The CDR3 loop is CASSLWPPSEKLFF. CDR3 DNA sequence: TGTGCCAGCAGCTTGTGGCCTCCGAGTGAAAAACTGTTTTTT.

This chain uses TRBV15 with TRBJ1-4; weak D call: TRBD1 (6 bases). V was pared by 5 bases and J by 5 bases, with 12 bases between. Germline V gene data show CDR1 as LNHNV and CDR2 as YYDKDF (reference sequence). The CDR3 sequence is 14 residues long. The CDR3: CATSLTGLNEKLFF. DNA of the CDR3: TGTGCCACCAGCCTTACAGGGCTAAATGAAAAACTGTTTTTT.

Concerning this clone: At the DNA level, this CDR3 is encoded by other sequences in the same sample as well. The chain recombines TRBV27 with TRBJ2-2; no firm D call. V lost 4 bases, J lost 0 bases, and 3 bases lay in between. The CDR3 is 13 amino acids. In germline, CDR1 is MNHEY, CDR2 SMNVEV (reference sequence). CDR3 loop: CASSSSNTGELFF. The CDR3 DNA reads as TGTGCCAGCAGTTCGTCGAACACCGGGGAGCTGTTTTTT.

The chain carries TRBV4-1 and TRBJ1-3; no clear D gene. Looked up from germline, CDR1 is MGHRA and CDR2 is YSYEKL. The CDR3 has 17 amino acids. With 0 bases removed from V and 2 bases from J, the gap between germline ends came to 14 bases. The CDR3 region is CASSQDSIWGTGNTIYF. DNA for the CDR3: TGCGCCAGCAGCCAAGATAGTATTTGGGGTACTGGAAACACCATATATTTT.

The rearrangement uses TRBV5-4 and TRBJ2-5, with TRBD2 matching 10 bases. This CDR3 is 17 amino acids long. Losses at the gene ends were 3 bases for V and 5 bases for J; bases not matched to a gene: 13. The germline CDR1 and CDR2 sequences are SGHNT and YYREEE (reference sequence). The DNA for the CDR3 is TGTGCCAGCAGCTCTTTAGCGGGAGGCAGCGTTTGGGAGACCCAGTACTTC. Protein: CASSSLAGGSVWETQYF.

The chain couples TRBV20-1 to TRBJ2-2; D gene uncertain. This CDR3 contains 11 residues. V shed 2 bases and J shed 7 bases, with 5 bases lying between them. The V gene's germline CDR1 is DFQATT and CDR2 SNEGSKA (reference sequence). The CDR3 bases are TGCAGTGCTAGAAGGGACGGGGAGCTGTTTTTT. It specifies CSARRDGELFF.

CDR3 region: CASSQVNQPQHF. CDR3 coding DNA: TGTGCCAGTAGTCAGGTCAATCAGCCCCAGCATTTT. This chain uses TRBV19 with TRBJ1-5; D gene ambiguous. CDR1 and CDR2 from the germline V gene are LNHDA and SQIVND (reference sequence). The CDR3 has 12 amino acids. The germline V and J ends were trimmed by 5 bases and 3 bases, with 5 bases remaining between them.

The chain uses TRBV6-5 and TRBJ2-5, with a possible D match to TRBD2 (7 bases). V gave up 4 bases and J gave up 4 bases, with 19 bases separating them. Germline CDR1 reads MNHEY; CDR2 reads SVGAGI. The CDR3 sequence is 16 residues long. The CDR3 loop reads CASSSSDGRGGETQYF. CDR3 in DNA: TGTGCCAGCAGTTCTTCCGACGGAAGGGGGGGAGAGACCCAGTACTTC.

The chain couples TRBV9 to TRBJ2-1; tentatively, D is TRBD2 (5 bases). Trimming cost V 3 bases and J 7 bases, with 17 bases left between them. CDR1 is SGDLS and CDR2 is YYNGEE in the germline V gene. The CDR3 consists of 15 residues. The CDR3 reads CASSAREGSSNEQFF. The DNA for the CDR3 is TGTGCCAGCAGCGCCCGAGAGGGTAGCTCTAATGAGCAGTTCTTC.